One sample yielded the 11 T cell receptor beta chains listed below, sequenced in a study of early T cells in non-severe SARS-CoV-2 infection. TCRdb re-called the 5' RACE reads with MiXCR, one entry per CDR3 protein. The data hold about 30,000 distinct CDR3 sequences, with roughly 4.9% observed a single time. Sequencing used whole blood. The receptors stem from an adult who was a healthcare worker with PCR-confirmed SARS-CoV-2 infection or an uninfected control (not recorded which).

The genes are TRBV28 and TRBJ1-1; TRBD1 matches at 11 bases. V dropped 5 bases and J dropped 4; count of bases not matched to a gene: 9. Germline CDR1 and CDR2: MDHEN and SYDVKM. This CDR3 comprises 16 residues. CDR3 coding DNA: TGTGCCAGCAGTCTCGGGACAGGGGGTGACGGCACTGAAGCTTTCTTT. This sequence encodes CASSLGTGGDGTEAFF.

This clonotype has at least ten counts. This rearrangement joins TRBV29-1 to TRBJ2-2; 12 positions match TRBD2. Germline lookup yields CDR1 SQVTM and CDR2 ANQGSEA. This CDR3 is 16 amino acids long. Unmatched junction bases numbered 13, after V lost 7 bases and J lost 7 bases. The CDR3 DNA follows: TGCAGCGCGGGGGCCCTAGCGGGAGGGCCCCTCGGGGAGCTGTTTTTT. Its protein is CSAGALAGGPLGELFF.

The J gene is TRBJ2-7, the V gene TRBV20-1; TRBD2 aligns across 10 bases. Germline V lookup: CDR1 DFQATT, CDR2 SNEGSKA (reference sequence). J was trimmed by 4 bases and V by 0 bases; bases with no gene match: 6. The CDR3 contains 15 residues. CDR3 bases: TGCAGTGCTAGAGAGGCTAGCGGGAGTACTTACGAGCAGTACTTC. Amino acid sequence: CSAREASGSTYEQYF.

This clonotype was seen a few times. The CDR3 sequence: CASSVAASGTYEQYF. The CDR3 nucleotides are TGTGCCAGCAGCGTAGCGGCTAGCGGGACCTACGAGCAGTACTTC. This chain joins TRBV9 and TRBJ2-7, with TRBD2 identical over 9 bases. Germline V gene data show CDR1 as SGDLS and CDR2 as YYNGEE. The CDR3 has 15 amino acids. V trimming: 0 bases; J trimming: 2 bases; junction bases outside the gene matches: 3.

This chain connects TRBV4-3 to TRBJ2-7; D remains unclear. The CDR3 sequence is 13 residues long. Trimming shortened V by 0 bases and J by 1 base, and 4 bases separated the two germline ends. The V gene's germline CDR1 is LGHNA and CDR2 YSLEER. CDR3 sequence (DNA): TGCGCCAGCAGCCAAGATTTGTCCTACGAGCAGTACTTC. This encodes CASSQDLSYEQYF.

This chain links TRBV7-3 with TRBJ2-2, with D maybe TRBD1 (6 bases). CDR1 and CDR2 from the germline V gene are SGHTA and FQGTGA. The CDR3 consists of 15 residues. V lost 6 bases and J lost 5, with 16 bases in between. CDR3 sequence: CASRGTGFGTGELFF. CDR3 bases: TGTGCCAGCAGGGGAACAGGGTTCGGGACCGGGGAGCTGTTTTTT.

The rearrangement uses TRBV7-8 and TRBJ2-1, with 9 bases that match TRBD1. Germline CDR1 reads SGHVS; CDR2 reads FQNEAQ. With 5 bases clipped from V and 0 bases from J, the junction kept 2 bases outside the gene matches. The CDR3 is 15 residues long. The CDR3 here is CASSPTGGSYNEQFF. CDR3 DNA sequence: TGTGCCAGCAGCCCGACAGGGGGCTCCTACAATGAGCAGTTCTTC.

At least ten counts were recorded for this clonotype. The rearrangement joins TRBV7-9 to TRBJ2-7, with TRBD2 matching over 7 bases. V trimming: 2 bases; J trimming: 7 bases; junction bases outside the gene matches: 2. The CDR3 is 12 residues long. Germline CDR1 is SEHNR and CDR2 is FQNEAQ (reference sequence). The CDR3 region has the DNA TGTGCCAGCAGCTTATGGGGGGGTGAGCAGTACTTC. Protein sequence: CASSLWGGEQYF.

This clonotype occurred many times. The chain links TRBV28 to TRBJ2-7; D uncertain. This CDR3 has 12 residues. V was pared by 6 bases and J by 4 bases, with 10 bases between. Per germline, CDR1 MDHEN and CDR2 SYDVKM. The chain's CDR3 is CASRDMAYEQYF. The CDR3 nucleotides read TGTGCCAGCAGAGATATGGCTTACGAGCAGTACTTC.

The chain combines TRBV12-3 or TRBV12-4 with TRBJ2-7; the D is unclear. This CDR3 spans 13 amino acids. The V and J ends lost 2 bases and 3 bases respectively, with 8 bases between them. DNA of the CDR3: TGTGCCAGCAGTTTACAGGAGAACTACGAGCAGTACTTC. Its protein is CASSLQENYEQYF.

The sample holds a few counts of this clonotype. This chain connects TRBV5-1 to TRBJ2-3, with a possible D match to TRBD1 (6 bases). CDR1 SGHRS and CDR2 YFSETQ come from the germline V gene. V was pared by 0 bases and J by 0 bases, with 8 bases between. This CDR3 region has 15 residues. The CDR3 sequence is CASSLGQASTDTQYF. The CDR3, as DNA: TGCGCCAGCAGCTTGGGACAGGCTAGCACAGATACGCAGTATTTT.